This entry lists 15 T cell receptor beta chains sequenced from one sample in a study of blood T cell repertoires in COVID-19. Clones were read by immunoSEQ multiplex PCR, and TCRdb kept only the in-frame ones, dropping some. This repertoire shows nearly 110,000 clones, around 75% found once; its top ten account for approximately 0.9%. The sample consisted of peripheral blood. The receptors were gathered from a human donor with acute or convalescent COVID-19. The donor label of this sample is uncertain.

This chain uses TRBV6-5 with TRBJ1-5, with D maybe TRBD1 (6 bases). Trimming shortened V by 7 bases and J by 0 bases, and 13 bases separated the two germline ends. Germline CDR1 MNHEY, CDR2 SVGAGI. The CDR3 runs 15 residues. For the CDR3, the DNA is TGTGCCAGCAAATTGGACAGAGATAGCAATCAGCCCCAGCATTTT. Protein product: CASKLDRDSNQPQHF.

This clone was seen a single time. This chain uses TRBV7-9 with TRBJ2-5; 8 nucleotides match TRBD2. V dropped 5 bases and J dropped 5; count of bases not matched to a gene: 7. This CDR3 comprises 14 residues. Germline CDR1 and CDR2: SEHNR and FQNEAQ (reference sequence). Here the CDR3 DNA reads TGTGCCAGCAGCATTAGCGGGGTAGGGGAGACCCAGTACTTC. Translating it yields CASSISGVGETQYF.

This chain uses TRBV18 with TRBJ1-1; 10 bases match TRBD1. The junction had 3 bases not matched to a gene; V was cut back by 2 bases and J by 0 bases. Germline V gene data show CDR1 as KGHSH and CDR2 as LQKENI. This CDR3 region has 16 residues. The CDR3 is CASSPEDRGMNTEAFF. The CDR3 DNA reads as TGTGCCAGCTCACCAGAGGACAGGGGGATGAACACTGAAGCTTTCTTT.

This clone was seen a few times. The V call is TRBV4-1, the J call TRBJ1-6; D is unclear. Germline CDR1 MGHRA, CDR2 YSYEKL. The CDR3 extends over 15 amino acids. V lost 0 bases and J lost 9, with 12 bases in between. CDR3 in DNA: TGCGCCAGCAGCCAAGAAGGAGGAAGAGGTTCACCCCTCCACTTT. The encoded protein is CASSQEGGRGSPLHF.

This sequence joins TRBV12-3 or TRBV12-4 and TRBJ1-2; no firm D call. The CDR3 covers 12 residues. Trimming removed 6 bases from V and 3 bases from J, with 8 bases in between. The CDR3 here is CASRGLDYGYTF. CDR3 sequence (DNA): TGTGCCAGCAGAGGACTAGACTATGGCTACACCTTC.

CDR3 DNA: TGTGCCAGCAGCTCCCAAAGGACAGGGGGTAACACCGGGGAGCTGTTTTTT. It codes for CASSSQRTGGNTGELFF. V is TRBV5-5 and J is TRBJ2-2, with 10 bases that match TRBD1. The CDR3 has 17 amino acids. J gave up 2 bases and V 3 bases, and 7 bases lay outside the gene matches. The germline V gene has CDR1 SGHKS and CDR2 YYEKEE (reference sequence).

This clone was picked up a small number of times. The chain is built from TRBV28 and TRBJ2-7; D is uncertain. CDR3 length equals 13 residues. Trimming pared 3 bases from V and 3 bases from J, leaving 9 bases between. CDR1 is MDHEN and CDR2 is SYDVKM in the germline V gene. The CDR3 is CASSFVRNYEQYF. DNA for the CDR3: TGTGCCAGCAGTTTTGTCAGAAACTACGAGCAGTACTTC.

The CDR3 bases are TGTGCCAGCAGCCCACAATGGAATGCGGGGGATACGCAGTATTTT. This gives the protein CASSPQWNAGDTQYF. The rearrangement joins TRBV9 to TRBJ2-3, with a weak D call TRBD2 (6 bases). Trimming pared 4 bases from V and 6 bases from J, leaving 18 bases between. CDR3 size: 15 residues. Germline CDR1 and CDR2: SGDLS and YYNGEE.

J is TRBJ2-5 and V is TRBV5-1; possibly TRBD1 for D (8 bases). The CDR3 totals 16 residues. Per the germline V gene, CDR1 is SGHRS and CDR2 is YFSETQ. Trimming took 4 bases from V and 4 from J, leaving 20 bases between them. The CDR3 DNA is TGCGCCAGCAGCCGGGGAGGGACAGGCGAGGGAGAGACCCAGTACTTC. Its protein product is CASSRGGTGEGETQYF. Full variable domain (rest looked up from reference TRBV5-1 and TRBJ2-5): KAGVTQTPRYLIKTRGQQVTLSCSPISGHRSVSWYQQTPGQGLQFLFEYFSETQRNKGNFPGRFSGRQFSNSRSEMNVSTLELGDSALYLCASSRGGTGEGETQYFGPGTRLLVL.

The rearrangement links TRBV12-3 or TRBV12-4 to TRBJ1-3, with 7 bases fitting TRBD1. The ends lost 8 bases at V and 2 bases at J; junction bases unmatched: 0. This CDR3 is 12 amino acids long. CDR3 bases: TGTGCCAGCGGGACAGCTGGAAACACCATATATTTT. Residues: CASGTAGNTIYF.

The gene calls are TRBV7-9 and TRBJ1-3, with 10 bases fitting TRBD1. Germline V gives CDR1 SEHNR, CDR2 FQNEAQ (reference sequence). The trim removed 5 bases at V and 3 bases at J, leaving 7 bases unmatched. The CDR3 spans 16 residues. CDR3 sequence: CASSPWTGGFGNTIYF. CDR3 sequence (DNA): TGTGCCAGCAGCCCCTGGACAGGGGGTTTTGGAAACACCATATATTTT.

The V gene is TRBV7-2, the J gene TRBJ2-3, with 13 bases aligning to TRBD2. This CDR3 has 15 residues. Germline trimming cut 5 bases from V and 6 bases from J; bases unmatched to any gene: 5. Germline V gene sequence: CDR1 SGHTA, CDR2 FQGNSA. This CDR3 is CASSNRLAGGDTQYF. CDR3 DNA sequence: TGTGCCAGCAGCAATCGACTAGCGGGGGGTGATACGCAGTATTTT.

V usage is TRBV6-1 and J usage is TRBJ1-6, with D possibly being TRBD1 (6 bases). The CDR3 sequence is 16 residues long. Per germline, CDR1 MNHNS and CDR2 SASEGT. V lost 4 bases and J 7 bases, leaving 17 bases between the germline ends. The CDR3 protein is CASSASGAGRNSPLHF. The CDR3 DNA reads TGTGCCAGCAGTGCCTCAGGGGCCGGTCGGAATTCACCCCTCCACTTT.

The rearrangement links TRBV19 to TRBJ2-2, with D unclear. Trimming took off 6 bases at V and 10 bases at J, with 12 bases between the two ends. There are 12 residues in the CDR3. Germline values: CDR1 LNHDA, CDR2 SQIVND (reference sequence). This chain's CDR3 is CASRRGTTELFF. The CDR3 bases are TGTGCCAGTAGACGAGGCACCACGGAGCTGTTTTTT.

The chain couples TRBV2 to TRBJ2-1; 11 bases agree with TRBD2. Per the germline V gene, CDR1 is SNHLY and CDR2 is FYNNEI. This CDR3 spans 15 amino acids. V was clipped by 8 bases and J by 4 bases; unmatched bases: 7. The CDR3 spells CASGTGTSGYNEQFF. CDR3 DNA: TGTGCCAGCGGGACCGGGACTAGCGGTTACAATGAGCAGTTCTTC.